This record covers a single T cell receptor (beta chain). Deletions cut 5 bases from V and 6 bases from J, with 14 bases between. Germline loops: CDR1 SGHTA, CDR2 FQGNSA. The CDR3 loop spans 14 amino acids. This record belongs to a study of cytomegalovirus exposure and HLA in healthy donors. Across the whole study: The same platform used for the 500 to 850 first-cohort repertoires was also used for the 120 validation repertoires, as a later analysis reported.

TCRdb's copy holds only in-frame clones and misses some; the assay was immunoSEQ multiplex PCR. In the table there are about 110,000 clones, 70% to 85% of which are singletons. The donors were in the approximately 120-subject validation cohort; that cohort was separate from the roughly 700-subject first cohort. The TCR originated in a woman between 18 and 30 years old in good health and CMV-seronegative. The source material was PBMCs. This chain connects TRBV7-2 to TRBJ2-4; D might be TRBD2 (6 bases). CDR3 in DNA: TGTGCCAGCAGCCAGGGCGGGGTCGGAAACATTCAGTACTTC. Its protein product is CASSQGGVGNIQYF.